A single sample is the source of the 10 T cell receptor beta chains below, sequenced in a study of T-cell reconstitution after alpha-beta-depleted transplantation in children. Preparation of the TCRbeta library used unique molecular identifiers. TCRdb reprocessed the PCR reads via MiXCR and lists one record per CDR3 protein. The sample holds 480,000 or so distinct CDR3 sequences; under 12% are singletons and the top ten take roughly 2.1%. Sequenced material: PBMCs, taken before TCRalphabeta/CD19-depleted stem cell transplant. The receptor set was obtained from a child aged 2-15 years with inherited bone marrow failure, due to receive a stem cell transplant.

This clonotype was seen at least ten times. J is TRBJ1-1 and V is TRBV3-1; D is unresolved. CDR3 length: 16 residues. The germline V and J ends were trimmed by 5 bases and 5 bases, with 21 bases remaining between them. Germline V gene sequence: CDR1 LGHDT, CDR2 YNNKEL (reference sequence). The CDR3 loop is CASSFTILDYRTEAFF. CDR3 sequence (DNA): TGTGCCAGCAGCTTTACAATTCTTGATTATCGGACTGAAGCTTTCTTT.

This clonotype was recorded many times. V is TRBV12-3 or TRBV12-4 and J is TRBJ2-3; D ambiguous. This CDR3 spans 11 amino acids. V was clipped by 7 bases and J by 7 bases, with 9 bases between them. The CDR3 sequence: CASTTAYTQYF. The CDR3 coding sequence is TGTGCCAGCACCACGGCTTATACGCAGTATTTT.

This clonotype appeared a few times. The chain combines TRBV29-1 with TRBJ2-3; 9 positions match TRBD2. The CDR3 runs to 17 residues. J gave up 1 base and V 3 bases, and 11 bases lay outside the gene matches. Germline CDR1 is SQVTM and CDR2 is ANQGSEA. CDR3 coding DNA: TGCAGCGTTGAGTCGAGCGGGAGGACTTCTGGCACAGATACGCAGTATTTT. Encoded protein: CSVESSGRTSGTDTQYF.

This clonotype appeared many times. This chain connects TRBV29-1 to TRBJ2-4; 10 nucleotides match TRBD2. V shed 7 bases and J 7 bases; nucleotides not matched to a gene: 4. The CDR3 is 12 residues long. Per germline, CDR1 SQVTM and CDR2 ANQGSEA. This CDR3 reads CSASGRGNIQYF. DNA of the CDR3: TGCAGCGCCAGCGGGAGGGGTAACATTCAGTACTTC.

In this sample, this clonotype turned up many times. The chain has TRBV2 and TRBJ2-5, with 8 bases lining up with TRBD1. Germline V gene lookup returns CDR1 SNHLY and CDR2 FYNNEI. V lost 5 bases and J lost 4; bases outside the gene matches: 9. The CDR3 is 15 amino acids. Here the CDR3 DNA reads TGTGCCAGCAGTAGTGAAGGACAGGGTGGAGAGACCCAGTACTTC. Amino acid sequence: CASSSEGQGGETQYF.

This clonotype was found many times. The chain uses TRBV12-3 or TRBV12-4 and TRBJ2-3; D call uncertain. CDR3 length: 15 amino acids. Trimming took off 3 bases at V and 2 bases at J, with 12 bases between the two ends. The CDR3 DNA sequence: TGTGCCAGCAGTTTTGACTCGGATAACACAGATACGCAGTATTTT. It is translated as CASSFDSDNTDTQYF.

This clonotype showed up many times. The chain employs TRBV7-9 and TRBJ2-7; the match to TRBD2 covers 11 bases. This CDR3 spans 15 amino acids. Germline V gene sequence: CDR1 SEHNR, CDR2 FQNEAQ (reference sequence). The junction had 8 bases not matched to a gene; V was cut back by 5 bases and J by 5 bases. The CDR3 DNA reads as TGTGCCAGCAGCGGTACTAGCGGGAGCCTTGACGAGCAGTACTTC. Encoded protein: CASSGTSGSLDEQYF.

This clonotype was observed many times. V and J are TRBV18 and TRBJ2-7, with 8 bases matching TRBD1. After removal of 2 bases from V and 5 bases from J, the junction contained 5 bases not matched to a gene. The CDR3 has 14 residues. CDR1 and CDR2 (germline): KGHSH, LQKENI. CDR3 residues: CASSPGTGGDEQYF. CDR3 DNA: TGTGCCAGCTCACCAGGGACAGGCGGCGACGAGCAGTACTTC.

This clonotype showed up many times. The V and J genes are TRBV6-1 and TRBJ1-1; no clear D gene. Germline CDR1 and CDR2: MNHNS and SASEGT. V was cut by 0 bases and J by 1 base, with 3 bases left in between. This CDR3 has 13 residues. Here the CDR3 reads CASSEARNTEAFF. For the CDR3, the DNA is TGTGCCAGCAGTGAAGCGCGGAACACTGAAGCTTTCTTT.

The sample holds many counts of this clonotype. The V and J genes are TRBV24-1 and TRBJ2-1; D is possibly TRBD1 or TRBD2 (6 bases each). Trimming removed 1 base at V and 9 bases at J, with 9 bases between. This CDR3 contains 13 residues. The germline gives CDR1 KGHDR, CDR2 SFDVKD. CDR3 sequence reads: CATSDLSGAEQFF. The CDR3 nucleotides are TGTGCCACCAGTGATTTATCGGGGGCTGAGCAGTTCTTC.